This is a list of T cell receptor beta chains from one sample in a study of shared clonotypes between healthy human individuals. Clones were read by immunoSEQ multiplex PCR, and TCRdb kept only the in-frame ones, dropping some. The table shows 500,000 to 700,000 clones, with 85% to 95% occurring only once. The sample comprised naive CD8+ T cells sorted from blood. These receptor sequences come from a woman aged 25 to 39 in good health. CDR3s include the opening cysteine and the closing phenylalanine or tryptophan. A D gene is named only where the DNA matches it firmly. The listing skips clone size in some rows; elsewhere it reads once, few, many or a size class.

J,D,size,V,DNA,CDR3
TRBJ1-2,-,-,TRBV28,TGTGCCAGCAGTCTCGGACTCTATGGCTACACCTTC,CASSLGLYGYTF
TRBJ1-2,TRBD1,once,TRBV27,TGTGCCAGCAGTTTATCCGAACACTTGACAGGGTATGGCTACACCTTC,CASSLSEHLTGYGYTF
TRBJ1-2,TRBD1,-,TRBV28,TGTGCCAGCAGCCGGGACAGGGCTAAGAGCTACACCTTC,CASSRDRAKSYTF
TRBJ2-7,-,-,TRBV19,TGTGCCAGTAGTATTGGTCAGGAGTCCTGGGAGCAGTACTTC,CASSIGQESWEQYF
TRBJ2-7,TRBD1,-,TRBV29-1,TGCAGCGTTGAGGAGACAGGGCACTCCTACGAGCAGTACTTC,CSVEETGHSYEQYF
TRBJ2-1,TRBD2,-,TRBV19,TGTGCCAGTAGTACCCCGGGGGGGTCCTACAATGAGCAGTTCTTC,CASSTPGGSYNEQFF
TRBJ2-3,-,-,TRBV7-8,TGTGCCAGCACACCCAACAGGGCCCTTAGCTCCACAGATACGCAGTATTTT,CASTPNRALSSTDTQYF
TRBJ2-7,-,-,TRBV27,TGTGCCAGCAGTTTAAAGTCAGCACGGGGGCTCGAGCAGTACTTC,CASSLKSARGLEQYF
TRBJ1-4,-,-,TRBV29-1,TGCAGCGTCCTCGGTGAAAAACTGTTTTTT,CSVLGEKLFF
TRBJ1-1,-,-,TRBV11-2,TGTGCCAGCAGCTTAGAGGTGGGGAGCACTGAAGCTTTCTTT,CASSLEVGSTEAFF
TRBJ2-2,TRBD2,-,TRBV7-9,TGTGCCAGCAGCTTATGGGAGGGACTGATAAACACCGGGGAGCTGTTTTTT,CASSLWEGLINTGELFF
TRBJ2-7,-,-,TRBV27,TGTGCCAGCAGTTTTTGGGGGTTGAACTACGAGCAGTACTTC,CASSFWGLNYEQYF
TRBJ2-7,TRBD2,-,TRBV9,TGTGCCAGCAGCGTAGGGTTAGCGGGAAACGAGCAGTACTTC,CASSVGLAGNEQYF
TRBJ2-7,-,-,TRBV4-1,TGCGCCAGCAGCCCCATAGCGGAGTTTCCCTACGAGCAGTACTTC,CASSPIAEFPYEQYF
TRBJ1-1,-,-,TRBV6-5,TGTGCCAGCAGTTCGGTGGGGGAAGGCACTGAAGCTTTCTTT,CASSSVGEGTEAFF
TRBJ1-1,-,-,TRBV9,TGTGCCAGCAGCGCCGGGGGGAACACTGAAGCTTTCTTT,CASSAGGNTEAFF
TRBJ2-7,-,-,TRBV28,TGTGCCAGCAGTTTGGGAGACCCCTTAGTTGGCTACGAGCAGTACTTC,CASSLGDPLVGYEQYF
TRBJ1-5,-,-,TRBV7-9,TGTGCCAGCAGCTTAGATTTGCAGCCCCAGCATTTT,CASSLDLQPQHF
TRBJ2-7,-,-,TRBV11-2,TGTGCCAGCAGCTCAGAGGGCAGCTACGAGCAGTACTTC,CASSSEGSYEQYF
TRBJ2-7,-,-,TRBV10-2,TGCGCCAGCAGTGGAGGTTGGGGCCGCTCCTACGAGCAGTACTTC,CASSGGWGRSYEQYF
TRBJ2-7,-,-,TRBV28,TGTGCCAGCAGTTTTTCCTACGAGCAGTACTTC,CASSFSYEQYF
TRBJ1-5,-,-,TRBV28,TGTGCCAGCAGTTGGGGTGAATACAATCAGCCCCAGCATTTT,CASSWGEYNQPQHF
TRBJ2-7,TRBD1,-,TRBV2,TGTGCCAGCAGTGAAGCCGGGGACAGTTACTACGAGCAGTACTTC,CASSEAGDSYYEQYF
TRBJ2-6,-,-,TRBV28,TGTGCCAGCAGTGGGAGAAGCTCTGGGGCCAACGTCCTGACTTTC,CASSGRSSGANVLTF
TRBJ2-5,TRBD2,-,TRBV27,TGTGCCAGCAGCATTGGGACTAGCGGGAGAGAGACCCAGTACTTC,CASSIGTSGRETQYF
TRBJ2-7,-,-,TRBV7-9,TGTGCCAGCAGCTTAATCCACGAGCAGTACTTC,CASSLIHEQYF
TRBJ2-7,TRBD2,-,TRBV7-2,TGTGCCAGCAGCTTAGAGTTGGGTTTGGGACTAGCGGACTCCTACGAGCAGTACTTC,CASSLELGLGLADSYEQYF
TRBJ2-4,-,-,TRBV16,TGTGCCAGCAGCCCCCGTGACTCCTTTGGTAACATTCAGTACTTC,CASSPRDSFGNIQYF
TRBJ1-5,TRBD1,-,TRBV7-6,TGTGCCAGCAGCTTGGGGACAGGGGAGGGGCAGCCCCAGCATTTT,CASSLGTGEGQPQHF
TRBJ2-7,-,once,TRBV13,TGTGCCAGCAGCCCGTCCCCCAGGCGCTCCTACGAGCAGTACTTC,CASSPSPRRSYEQYF
TRBJ1-2,-,-,TRBV4-1,TGCGCCAGCAGCCAAGATTTGGCCCCGGGTTGGAGAGATGGCTACACCTTC,CASSQDLAPGWRDGYTF
TRBJ2-7,-,-,TRBV6-5,TGTGCCAGCAGTTACAAGTGGGCAGGGATACCCTACGAGCAGTACTTC,CASSYKWAGIPYEQYF
TRBJ1-5,-,-,TRBV7-9,TGTGCCAGCAGCTTAGTCCCGTTTTGGGGACCGCGGAGCAATCAGCCCCAGCATTTT,CASSLVPFWGPRSNQPQHF
TRBJ1-1,-,-,TRBV19,TGTGCCAGTAGTAGCGCGTGGACATCCGAAGCTTTCTTT,CASSSAWTSEAFF
TRBJ2-5,-,-,TRBV29-1,TGCAGCGTCCCCAAGGACGGTGGGACCCAGTACTTC,CSVPKDGGTQYF
TRBJ1-5,TRBD1,-,TRBV19,TGTGCCAGTAGTTTAACGGGGACAGGGGGTGGCAATCAGCCCCAGCATTTT,CASSLTGTGGGNQPQHF
TRBJ2-7,-,-,TRBV2,TGTGCCAGCAGTGAGCCCGGGTACCTCCACGAGCAGTACTTC,CASSEPGYLHEQYF
TRBJ2-5,-,-,TRBV5-1,TGCGCCAGCAGCTTGGAGTTAGTCGGTTGGTTGGAGACCCAGTACTTC,CASSLELVGWLETQYF
TRBJ2-1,-,-,TRBV29-1,TGCAGCGTTGAAACCGACTACAATGAGCAGTTCTTC,CSVETDYNEQFF
TRBJ1-1,-,-,TRBV12-2,TGTGCAAGTCGCTTAAAGCCGGGGGGGAACACTGAAGCTTTCTTT,CASRLKPGGNTEAFF
TRBJ2-5,TRBD2,-,TRBV5-6,TGTGCCAGCAGCCCGGGACTAGGGGAGACCCAGTACTTC,CASSPGLGETQYF
TRBJ2-7,TRBD2,-,TRBV5-1,TGCGCCAGCAGCTATACTAGCGGCCTCTCCTACGAGCAGTACTTC,CASSYTSGLSYEQYF
TRBJ2-7,-,-,TRBV4-1,TGCGCCAGCAGCCTAGGGACCCGGGATCCTTCCTACGAGCAGTACTTC,CASSLGTRDPSYEQYF
TRBJ2-1,TRBD2,-,TRBV28,TGTGCCAGCATAGGACTAGCGGGATATGAGCAGTTCTTC,CASIGLAGYEQFF
TRBJ2-2,TRBD1,-,TRBV5-1,TGCGCCAGCAGCCCGGGGACAGTTTTTCCCGGGGAGCTGTTTTTT,CASSPGTVFPGELFF
TRBJ1-1,-,-,TRBV4-1,TGCGCCAGCAGCCCCAGCGGCGCGACCGTGAACACTGAAGCTTTCTTT,CASSPSGATVNTEAFF
TRBJ1-5,-,-,TRBV10-1,TGCGCCAGCAGGAGTCCCCCCACGGAGGGCAATCAGCCCCAGCATTTT,CASRSPPTEGNQPQHF
TRBJ1-2,TRBD1,-,TRBV19,TGTGCCAGTAAGGGGACAGGGAACTATGGCTACACCTTC,CASKGTGNYGYTF
TRBJ1-5,TRBD1,-,TRBV5-8,TGTGCCAGCGGGGGGACAGCAGTTTGGAATCAGCCCCAGCATTTT,CASGGTAVWNQPQHF
TRBJ2-3,-,once,TRBV28,TGTGCCAGCAGTTTAGAGGCGATCACAGATACGCAGTATTTT,CASSLEAITDTQYF
TRBJ2-7,-,-,TRBV27,TGTGCCAGCAGTTTATCCCCTTTGCCTGGTCCGACCTACGAGCAGTACTTC,CASSLSPLPGPTYEQYF